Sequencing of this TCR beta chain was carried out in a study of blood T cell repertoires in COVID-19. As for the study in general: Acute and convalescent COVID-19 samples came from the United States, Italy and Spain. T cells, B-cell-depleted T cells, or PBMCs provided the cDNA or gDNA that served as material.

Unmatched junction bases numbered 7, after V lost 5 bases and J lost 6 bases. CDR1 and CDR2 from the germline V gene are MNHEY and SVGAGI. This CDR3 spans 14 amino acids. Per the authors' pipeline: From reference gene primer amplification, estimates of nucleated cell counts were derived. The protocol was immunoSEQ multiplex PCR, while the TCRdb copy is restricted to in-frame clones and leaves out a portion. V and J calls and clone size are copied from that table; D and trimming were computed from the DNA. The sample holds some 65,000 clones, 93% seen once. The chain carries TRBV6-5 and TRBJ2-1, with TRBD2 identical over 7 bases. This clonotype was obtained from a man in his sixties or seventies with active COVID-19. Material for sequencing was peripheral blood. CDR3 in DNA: TGTGCCAGCAGTCGGACTAGAGAGTCCAATGAGCAGTTCTTC. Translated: CASSRTRESNEQFF.